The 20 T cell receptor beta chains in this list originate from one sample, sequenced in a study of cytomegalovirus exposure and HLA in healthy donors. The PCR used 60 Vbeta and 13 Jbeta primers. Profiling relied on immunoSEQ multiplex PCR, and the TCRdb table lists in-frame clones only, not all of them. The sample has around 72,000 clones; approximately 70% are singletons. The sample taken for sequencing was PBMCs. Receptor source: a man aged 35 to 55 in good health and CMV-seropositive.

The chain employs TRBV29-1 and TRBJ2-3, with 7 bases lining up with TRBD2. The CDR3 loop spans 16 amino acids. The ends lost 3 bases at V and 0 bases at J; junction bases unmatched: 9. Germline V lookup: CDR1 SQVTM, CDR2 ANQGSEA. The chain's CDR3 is CSVDAGASSSTDTQYF. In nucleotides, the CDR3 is TGCAGCGTTGACGCGGGAGCTTCCTCAAGCACAGATACGCAGTATTTT.

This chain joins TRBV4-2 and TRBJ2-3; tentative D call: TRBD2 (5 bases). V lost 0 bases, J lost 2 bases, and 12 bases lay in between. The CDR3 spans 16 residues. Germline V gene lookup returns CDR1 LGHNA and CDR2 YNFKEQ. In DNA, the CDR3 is TGTGCCAGCAGCCAAGAAGGCGGACTGACCACAGATACGCAGTATTTT. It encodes CASSQEGGLTTDTQYF.

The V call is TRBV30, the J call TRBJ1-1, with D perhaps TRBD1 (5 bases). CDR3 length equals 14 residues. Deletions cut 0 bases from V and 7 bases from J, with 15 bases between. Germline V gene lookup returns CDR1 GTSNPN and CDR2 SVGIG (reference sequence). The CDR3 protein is CAWSVLSWGGEAFF. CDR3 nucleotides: TGTGCCTGGAGTGTACTGTCCTGGGGGGGTGAAGCTTTCTTT.

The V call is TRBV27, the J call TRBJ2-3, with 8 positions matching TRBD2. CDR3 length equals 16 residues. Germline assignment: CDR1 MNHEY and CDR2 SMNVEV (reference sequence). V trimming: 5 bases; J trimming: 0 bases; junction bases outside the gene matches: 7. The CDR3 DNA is TGTGCCAGCAGTGCATTAGCGGGGTTTAGCACAGATACGCAGTATTTT. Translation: CASSALAGFSTDTQYF.

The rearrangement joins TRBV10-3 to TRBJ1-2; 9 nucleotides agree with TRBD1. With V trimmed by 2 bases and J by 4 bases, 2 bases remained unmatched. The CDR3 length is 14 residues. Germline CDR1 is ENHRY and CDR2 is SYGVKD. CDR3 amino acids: CAISEPGQGYGYTF. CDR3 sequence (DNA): TGTGCCATCAGTGAGCCGGGACAGGGCTATGGCTACACCTTC.

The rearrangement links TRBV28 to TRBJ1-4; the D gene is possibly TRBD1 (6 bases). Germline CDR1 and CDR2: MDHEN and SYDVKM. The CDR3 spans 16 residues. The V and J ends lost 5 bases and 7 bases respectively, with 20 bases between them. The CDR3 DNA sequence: TGTGCCAGCAGTCCTGGGTACAGGGTTGGTAGTGAAAAACTGTTTTTT. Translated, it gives CASSPGYRVGSEKLFF.

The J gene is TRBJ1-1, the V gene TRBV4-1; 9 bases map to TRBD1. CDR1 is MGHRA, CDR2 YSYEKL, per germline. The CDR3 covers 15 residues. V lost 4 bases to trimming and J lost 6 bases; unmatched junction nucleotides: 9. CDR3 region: CASSRQDRGVPEAFF. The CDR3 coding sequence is TGCGCCAGCAGCCGCCAGGACAGGGGTGTCCCTGAAGCTTTCTTT.

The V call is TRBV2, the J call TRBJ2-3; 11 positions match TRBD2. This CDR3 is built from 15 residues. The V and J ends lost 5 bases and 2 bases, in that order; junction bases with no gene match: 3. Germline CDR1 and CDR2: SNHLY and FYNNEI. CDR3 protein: CASSPLAGVTDTQYF. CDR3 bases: TGTGCCAGCAGTCCACTAGCGGGGGTCACAGATACGCAGTATTTT.

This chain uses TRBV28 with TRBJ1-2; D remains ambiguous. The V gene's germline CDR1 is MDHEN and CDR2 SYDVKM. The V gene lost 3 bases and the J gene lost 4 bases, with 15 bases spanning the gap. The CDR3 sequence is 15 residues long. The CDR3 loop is CASSFPVGKGYGYTF. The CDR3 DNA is TGTGCCAGCAGTTTCCCGGTGGGCAAAGGCTATGGCTACACCTTC.

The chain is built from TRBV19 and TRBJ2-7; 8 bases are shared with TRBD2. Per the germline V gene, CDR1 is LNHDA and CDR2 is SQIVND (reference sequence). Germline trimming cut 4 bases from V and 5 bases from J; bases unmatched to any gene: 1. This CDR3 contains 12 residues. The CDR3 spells CASSTGGDEQYF. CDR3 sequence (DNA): TGTGCCAGTAGTACCGGGGGGGACGAGCAGTACTTC.

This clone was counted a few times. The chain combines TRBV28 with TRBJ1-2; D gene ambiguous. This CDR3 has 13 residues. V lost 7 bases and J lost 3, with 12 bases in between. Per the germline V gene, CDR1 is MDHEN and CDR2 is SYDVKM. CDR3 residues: CASTGFGDYGYTF. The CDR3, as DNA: TGTGCCAGCACGGGGTTTGGAGACTATGGCTACACCTTC.

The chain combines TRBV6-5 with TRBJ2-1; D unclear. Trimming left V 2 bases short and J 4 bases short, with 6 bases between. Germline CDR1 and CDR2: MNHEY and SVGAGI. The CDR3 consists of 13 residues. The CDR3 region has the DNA TGTGCCAGCAGTTACGGGCAGTACAATGAGCAGTTCTTC. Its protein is CASSYGQYNEQFF.

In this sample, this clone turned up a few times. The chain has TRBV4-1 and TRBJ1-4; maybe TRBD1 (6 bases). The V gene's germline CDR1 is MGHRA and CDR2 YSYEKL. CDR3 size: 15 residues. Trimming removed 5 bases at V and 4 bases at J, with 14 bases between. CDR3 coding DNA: TGCGCCAGCAGCAAGGGGGAGTTGAGTAATGAAAAACTGTTTTTT. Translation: CASSKGELSNEKLFF.

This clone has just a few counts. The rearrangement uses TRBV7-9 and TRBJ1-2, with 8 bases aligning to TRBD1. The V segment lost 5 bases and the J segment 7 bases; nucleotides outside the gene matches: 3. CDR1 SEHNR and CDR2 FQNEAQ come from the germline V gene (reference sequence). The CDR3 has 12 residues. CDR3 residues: CASSPRGLGYTF. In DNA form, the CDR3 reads TGTGCCAGCAGCCCCAGGGGGCTTGGCTACACCTTC.

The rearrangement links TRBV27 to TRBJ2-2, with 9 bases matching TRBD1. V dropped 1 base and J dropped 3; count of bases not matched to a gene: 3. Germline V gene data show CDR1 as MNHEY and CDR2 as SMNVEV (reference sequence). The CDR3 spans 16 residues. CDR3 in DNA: TGTGCCAGCAGTTTATACGGGACAGGGTACACCGGGGAGCTGTTTTTT. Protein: CASSLYGTGYTGELFF.

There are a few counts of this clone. Here the CDR3 reads CASSGGTGGKGEQYF. In nucleotides, the CDR3 is TGTGCCAGCAGCGGAGGGACAGGGGGAAAAGGCGAGCAGTACTTC. The V call is TRBV9, the J call TRBJ2-5, with 11 bases matching TRBD1. Matching the DNA end better, TRBJ2-7 makes the J call doubtful. CDR3 length: 15 amino acids. CDR1 and CDR2 from the germline V gene are SGDLS and YYNGEE.

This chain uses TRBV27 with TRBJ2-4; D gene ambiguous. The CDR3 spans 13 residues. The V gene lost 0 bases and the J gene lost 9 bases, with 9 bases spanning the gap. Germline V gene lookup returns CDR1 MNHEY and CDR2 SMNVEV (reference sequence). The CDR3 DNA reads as TGTGCCAGCAGTTTATCGGAGCCGGGCATTCAGTACTTC. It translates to CASSLSEPGIQYF.

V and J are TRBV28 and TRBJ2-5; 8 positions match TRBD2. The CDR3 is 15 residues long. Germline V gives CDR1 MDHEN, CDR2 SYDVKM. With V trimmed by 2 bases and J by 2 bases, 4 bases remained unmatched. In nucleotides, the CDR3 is TGTGCCAGCAGTTTAGGTAGCGGGGCACAAGAGACCCAGTACTTC. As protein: CASSLGSGAQETQYF.

The CDR3 DNA is TGTGCCAGCAGGGCGGGCCGGACAGGGGGAGGGAATCAGCCCCAGCATTTT. Its protein product is CASRAGRTGGGNQPQHF. This sequence joins TRBV5-6 and TRBJ1-5; 10 bases fit TRBD1. V was pared by 5 bases and J by 4 bases, with 12 bases of the junction left unmatched. The CDR3 spans 17 residues. Germline V lookup: CDR1 SGHDT, CDR2 YYEEEE.

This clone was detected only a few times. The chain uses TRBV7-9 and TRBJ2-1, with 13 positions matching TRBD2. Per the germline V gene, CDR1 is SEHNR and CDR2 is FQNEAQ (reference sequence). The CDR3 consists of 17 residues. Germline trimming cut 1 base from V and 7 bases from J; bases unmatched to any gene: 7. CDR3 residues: CASSLEVGTSGENEQFF. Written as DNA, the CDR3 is TGTGCCAGCAGCTTAGAGGTTGGGACTAGCGGGGAGAATGAGCAGTTCTTC.